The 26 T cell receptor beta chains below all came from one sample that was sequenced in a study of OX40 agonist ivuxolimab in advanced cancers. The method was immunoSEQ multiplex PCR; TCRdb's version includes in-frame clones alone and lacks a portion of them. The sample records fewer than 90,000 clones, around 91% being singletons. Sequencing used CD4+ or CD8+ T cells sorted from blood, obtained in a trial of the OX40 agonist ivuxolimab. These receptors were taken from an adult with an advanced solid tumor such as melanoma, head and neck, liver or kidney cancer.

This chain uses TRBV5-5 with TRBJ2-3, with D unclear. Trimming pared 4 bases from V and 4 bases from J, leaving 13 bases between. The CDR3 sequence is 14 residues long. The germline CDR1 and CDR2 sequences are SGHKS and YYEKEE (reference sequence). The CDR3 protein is CASSIPPTPDTQYF. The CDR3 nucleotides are TGTGCCAGCAGCATCCCGCCCACGCCAGATACGCAGTATTTT.

CDR3 in amino acids: CASSLRSEYTEAFF. The CDR3, as DNA: TGTGCCAGCAGTTTAAGGTCCGAGTACACTGAAGCTTTCTTT. The rearrangement joins TRBV27 to TRBJ1-1; D remains unclear. Germline V lookup: CDR1 MNHEY, CDR2 SMNVEV (reference sequence). Deletions cut 2 bases from V and 3 bases from J, with 10 bases between. The CDR3 covers 14 residues.

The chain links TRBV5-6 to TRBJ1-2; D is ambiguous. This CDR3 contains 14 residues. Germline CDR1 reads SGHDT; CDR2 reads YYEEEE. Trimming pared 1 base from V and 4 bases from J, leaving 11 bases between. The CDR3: CASSLSASVYGYTF. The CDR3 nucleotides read TGTGCCAGCAGCTTGTCGGCAAGTGTCTATGGCTACACCTTC. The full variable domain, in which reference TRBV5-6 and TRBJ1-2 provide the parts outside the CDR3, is DAGVTQSPTHLIKTRGQQVTLRCSPKSGHDTVSWYQQALGQGPQFIFQYYEEEERQRGNFPDRFSGHQFPNYSSELNVNALLLGDSALYLCASSLSASVYGYTFGSGTRLTVV.

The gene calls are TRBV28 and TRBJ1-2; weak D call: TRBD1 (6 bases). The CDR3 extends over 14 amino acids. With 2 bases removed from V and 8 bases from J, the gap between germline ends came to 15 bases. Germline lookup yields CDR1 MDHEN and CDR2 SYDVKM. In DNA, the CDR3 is TGTGCCAGCAGTTTAGCAGGGACCAGGGGCGGCTACACCTTC. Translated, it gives CASSLAGTRGGYTF.

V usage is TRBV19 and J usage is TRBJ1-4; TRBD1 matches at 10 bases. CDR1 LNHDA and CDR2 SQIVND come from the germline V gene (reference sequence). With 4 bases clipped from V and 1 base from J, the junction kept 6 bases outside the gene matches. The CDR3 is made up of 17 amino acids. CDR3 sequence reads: CASSTRDRGRTNEKLFF. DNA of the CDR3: TGTGCCAGTAGTACCCGGGACAGGGGTAGAACTAATGAAAAACTGTTTTTT.

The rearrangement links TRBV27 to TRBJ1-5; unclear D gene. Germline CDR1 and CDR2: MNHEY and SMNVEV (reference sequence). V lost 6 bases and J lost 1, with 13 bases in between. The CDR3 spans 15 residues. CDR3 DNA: TGTGCCAGCAGGCGGACGTCGAAGAGCAATCAGCCCCAGCATTTT. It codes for CASRRTSKSNQPQHF.

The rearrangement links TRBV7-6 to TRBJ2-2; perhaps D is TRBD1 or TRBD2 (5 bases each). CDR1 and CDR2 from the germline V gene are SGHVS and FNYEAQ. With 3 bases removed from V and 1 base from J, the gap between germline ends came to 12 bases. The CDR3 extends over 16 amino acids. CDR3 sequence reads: CASSFTGTGNTGELFF. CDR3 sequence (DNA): TGTGCCAGCAGCTTCACCGGGACGGGGAACACCGGGGAGCTGTTTTTT.

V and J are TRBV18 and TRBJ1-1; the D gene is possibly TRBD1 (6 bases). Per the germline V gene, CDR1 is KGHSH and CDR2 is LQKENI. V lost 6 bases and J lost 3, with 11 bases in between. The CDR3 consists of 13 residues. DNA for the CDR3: TGTGCCAGCTCTACCAAGGGGGACACTGAAGCTTTCTTT. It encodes CASSTKGDTEAFF.

In nucleotides, the CDR3 is TGTGCCACCAGCGGGGGATTTCTCACAGATACGCAGTATTTT. This translates into CATSGGFLTDTQYF. The rearrangement joins TRBV15 to TRBJ2-3; the D gene could be TRBD1 or TRBD2 (5 bases each). Deletions cut 5 bases from V and 2 bases from J, with 11 bases between. Germline loops: CDR1 LNHNV, CDR2 YYDKDF (reference sequence). CDR3 length equals 14 residues.

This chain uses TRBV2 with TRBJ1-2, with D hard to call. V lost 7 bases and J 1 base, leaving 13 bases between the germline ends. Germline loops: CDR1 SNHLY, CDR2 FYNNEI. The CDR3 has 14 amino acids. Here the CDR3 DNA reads TGTGCCAGCACTCTGGAGGGTATTAACTATGGCTACACCTTC. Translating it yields CASTLEGINYGYTF.

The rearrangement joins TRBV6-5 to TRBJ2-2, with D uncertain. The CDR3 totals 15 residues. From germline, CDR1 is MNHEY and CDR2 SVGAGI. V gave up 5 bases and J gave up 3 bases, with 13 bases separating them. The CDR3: CASSPASYYTGELFF. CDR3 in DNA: TGTGCCAGCAGTCCCGCGTCCTACTACACCGGGGAGCTGTTTTTT.

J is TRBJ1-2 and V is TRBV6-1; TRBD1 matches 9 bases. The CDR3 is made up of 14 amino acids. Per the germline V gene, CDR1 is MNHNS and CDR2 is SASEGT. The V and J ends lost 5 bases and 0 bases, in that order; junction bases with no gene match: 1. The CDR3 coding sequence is TGTGCCAGCAGTAGGGACAGGGCTAACTATGGCTACACCTTC. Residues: CASSRDRANYGYTF.

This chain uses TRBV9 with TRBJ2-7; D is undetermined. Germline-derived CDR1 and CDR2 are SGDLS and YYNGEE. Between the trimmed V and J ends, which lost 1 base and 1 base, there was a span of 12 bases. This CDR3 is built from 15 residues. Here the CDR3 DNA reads TGTGCCAGCAGCGTACAAGACATAGCATCCTACGAGCAGTACTTC. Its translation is CASSVQDIASYEQYF.

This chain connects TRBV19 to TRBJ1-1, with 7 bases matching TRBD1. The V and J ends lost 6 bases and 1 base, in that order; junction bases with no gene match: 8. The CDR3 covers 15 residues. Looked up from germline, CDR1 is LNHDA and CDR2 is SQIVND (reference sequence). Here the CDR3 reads CASRGGVLRNTEAFF. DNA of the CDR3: TGTGCCAGTAGAGGGGGCGTTCTTAGGAACACTGAAGCTTTCTTT.

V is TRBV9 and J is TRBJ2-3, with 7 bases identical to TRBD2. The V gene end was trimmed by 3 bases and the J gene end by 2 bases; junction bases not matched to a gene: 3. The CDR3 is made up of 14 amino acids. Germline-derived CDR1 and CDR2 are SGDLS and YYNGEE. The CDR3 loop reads CASSGGGTTDTQYF. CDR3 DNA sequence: TGTGCCAGCAGCGGCGGGGGTACCACAGATACGCAGTATTTT.

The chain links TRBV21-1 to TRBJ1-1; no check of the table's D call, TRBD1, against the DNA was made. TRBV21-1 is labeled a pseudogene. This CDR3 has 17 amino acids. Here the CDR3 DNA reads TGTGCCAGCAGCAAAGGGGGGACAGGGAACCTTCTCCCCGAAGCTTTCTTT. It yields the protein CASSKGGTGNLLPEAFF.

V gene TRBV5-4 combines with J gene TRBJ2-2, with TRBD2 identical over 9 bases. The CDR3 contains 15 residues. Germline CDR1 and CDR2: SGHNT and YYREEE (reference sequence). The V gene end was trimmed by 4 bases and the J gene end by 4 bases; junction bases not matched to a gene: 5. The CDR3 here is CASSLDSGGTGELFF. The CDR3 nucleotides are TGTGCCAGCAGCCTAGATAGCGGGGGCACCGGGGAGCTGTTTTTT.

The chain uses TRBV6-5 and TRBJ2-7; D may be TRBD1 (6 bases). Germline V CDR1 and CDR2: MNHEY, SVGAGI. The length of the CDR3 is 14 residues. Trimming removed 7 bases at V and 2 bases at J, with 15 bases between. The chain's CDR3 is CASTGSEGAYEQYF. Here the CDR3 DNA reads TGTGCCAGCACTGGATCCGAGGGGGCCTACGAGCAGTACTTC.

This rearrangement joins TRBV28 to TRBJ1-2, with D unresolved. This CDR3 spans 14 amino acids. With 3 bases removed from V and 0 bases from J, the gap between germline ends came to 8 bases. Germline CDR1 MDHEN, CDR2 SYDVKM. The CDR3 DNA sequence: TGTGCCAGCAGTTTGATCCTAGCTAACTATGGCTACACCTTC. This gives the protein CASSLILANYGYTF.

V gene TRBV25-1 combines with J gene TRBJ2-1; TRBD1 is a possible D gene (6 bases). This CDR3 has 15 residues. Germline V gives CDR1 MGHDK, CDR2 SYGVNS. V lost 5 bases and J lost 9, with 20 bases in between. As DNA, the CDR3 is TGTGCCAGCAGTCCCCCGGGGCAGGGGATAGGTGAGCAGTTCTTC. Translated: CASSPPGQGIGEQFF.

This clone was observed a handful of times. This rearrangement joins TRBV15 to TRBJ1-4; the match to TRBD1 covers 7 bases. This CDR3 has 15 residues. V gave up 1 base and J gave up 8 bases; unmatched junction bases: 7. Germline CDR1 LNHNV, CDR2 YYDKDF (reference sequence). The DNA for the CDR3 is TGTGCCACCAGCAGAGTCGGGACAGTGGGGGAAAAACTGTTTTTT. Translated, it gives CATSRVGTVGEKLFF.

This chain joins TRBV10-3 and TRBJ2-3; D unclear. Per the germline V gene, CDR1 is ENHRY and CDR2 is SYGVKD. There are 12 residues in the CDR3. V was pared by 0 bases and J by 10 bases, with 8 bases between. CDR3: CAISESSGAQYF. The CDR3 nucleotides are TGTGCCATCAGTGAGTCGAGTGGTGCGCAGTATTTT.

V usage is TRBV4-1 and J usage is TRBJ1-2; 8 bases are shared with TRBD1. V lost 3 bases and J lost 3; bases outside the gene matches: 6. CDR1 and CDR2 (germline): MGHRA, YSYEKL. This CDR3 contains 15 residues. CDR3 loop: CASSQDRDADYGYTF. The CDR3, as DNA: TGCGCCAGCAGCCAGGACAGGGATGCGGACTATGGCTACACCTTC.

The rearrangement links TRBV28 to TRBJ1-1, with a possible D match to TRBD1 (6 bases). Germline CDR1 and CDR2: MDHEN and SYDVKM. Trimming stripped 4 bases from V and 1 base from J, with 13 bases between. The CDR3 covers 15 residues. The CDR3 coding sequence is TGTGCCAGCAGTTGGAGTGAAGGGGGGAACACTGAAGCTTTCTTT. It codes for CASSWSEGGNTEAFF.

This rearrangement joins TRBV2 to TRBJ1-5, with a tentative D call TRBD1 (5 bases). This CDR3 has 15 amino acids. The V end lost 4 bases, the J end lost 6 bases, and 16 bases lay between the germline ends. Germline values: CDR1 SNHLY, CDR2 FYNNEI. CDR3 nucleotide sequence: TGTGCCAGCAGTGTGGAGACAGAGGTCTTTCAGCCCCAGCATTTT. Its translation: CASSVETEVFQPQHF. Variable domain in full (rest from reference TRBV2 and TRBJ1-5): EPEVTQTPSHQVTQMGQEVILRCVPISNHLYFYWYRQILGQKVEFLVSFYNNEISEKSEIFDDQFSVERPDGSNFTLKIRSTKLEDSAMYFCASSVETEVFQPQHFGDGTRLSIL.

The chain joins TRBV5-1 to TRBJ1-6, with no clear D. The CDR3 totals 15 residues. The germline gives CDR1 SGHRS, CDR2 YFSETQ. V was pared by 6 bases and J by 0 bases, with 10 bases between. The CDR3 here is CASMVSGSYNSPLHF. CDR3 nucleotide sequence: TGCGCCAGCATGGTCAGCGGCTCCTATAATTCACCCCTCCACTTT.